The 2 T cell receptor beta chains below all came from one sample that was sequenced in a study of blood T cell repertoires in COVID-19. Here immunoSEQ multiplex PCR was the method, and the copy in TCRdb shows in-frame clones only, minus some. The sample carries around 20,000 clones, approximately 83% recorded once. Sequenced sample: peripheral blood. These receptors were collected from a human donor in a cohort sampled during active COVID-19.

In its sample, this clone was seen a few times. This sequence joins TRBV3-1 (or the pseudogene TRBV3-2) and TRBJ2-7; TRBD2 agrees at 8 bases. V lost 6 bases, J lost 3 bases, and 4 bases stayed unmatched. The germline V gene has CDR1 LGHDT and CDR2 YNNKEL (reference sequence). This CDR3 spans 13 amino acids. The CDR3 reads CASRRGLDYEQYF. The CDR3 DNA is TGTGCCAGCAGACGGGGACTAGACTACGAGCAGTACTTC.

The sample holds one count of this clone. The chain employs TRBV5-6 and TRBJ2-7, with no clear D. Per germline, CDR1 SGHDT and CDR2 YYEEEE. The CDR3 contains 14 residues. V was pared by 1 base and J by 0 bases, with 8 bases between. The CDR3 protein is CASSLPQASYEQYF. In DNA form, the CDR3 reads TGTGCCAGCAGCTTGCCGCAGGCCTCCTACGAGCAGTACTTC.